This T cell receptor beta chain was captured in a study of cytomegalovirus exposure and HLA in healthy donors. Study as a whole: HLA-typed donors were the source of tens of millions of unique TCRs, which an early data release held. Study outcomes and limitations: Common viral pathogens seemed, in a later analysis, to connect with several of the most significant clusters.

Each donor was nominally healthy when sampled (though unrecorded immune exposures were likely). Germline V gene lookup returns CDR1 SGHDT and CDR2 YYEEEE. Trimming cost V 0 bases and J 0 bases, with 7 bases left between them. The CDR3 extends over 14 amino acids. About this clone itself: Its target is unknown.

In the PCR, 60 Vbeta and 13 Jbeta primers were used. Profiling relied on immunoSEQ multiplex PCR, and the TCRdb table lists in-frame clones only, not all of them. The sample includes roughly 190,000 clones, roughly 80% of them seen just once. The chain is built from TRBV5-6 and TRBJ2-7, with no clear D. This TCR derives from a woman aged 25 to 39 in good health and CMV-seropositive. What was sequenced was PBMCs. The CDR3 protein is CASSLGTSSYEQYF. The CDR3 bases are TGTGCCAGCAGCTTGGGTACGAGCTCCTACGAGCAGTACTTC.